This TCR beta chain was retrieved from a study of blood T cells in healthy people across ages (dated by TCRdb to the mid-2010s). About the study as a whole: In model experiments, template switching captured roughly one uniquely barcoded TCR beta cDNA molecule for every two T cells. Using deep sequencing normalized with unique cDNA molecular identifiers, the study measured how TCR beta repertoire diversity changes with age. The donors were divided into four age groups: young (average approximately 15 years), middle-aged (about 40), aged (around 67) and long-lived (more than 75). To avoid experimental bias, donors of different ages were randomly spread across the sequencing lanes. Using the same blood draw, the study looked at two additional independent replicas of 1 million unique cDNA reads for two donors, one aged 18 to 30 and the other aged 80 or older. General conclusions and limits of the study: A strong correlation was found between observed TCR beta diversity and the percentage of naive T cells measured by flow cytometry. Compared with the aged group, more naive CD4+ T cells, fewer expanded clones and increased TCR diversity were shown by the long-lived group, suggesting age selection. Conclusive comparison of naive and antigen-experienced compartments was prevented by the profiling of bulk unsorted PBMCs. Estimates of total diversity from one million sequenced T cells were regarded as lower bounds and underestimates. Observed TCR beta diversity per million T cells fell roughly linearly with age, and a significant reduction was already apparent by age around 44. Because the CMV infection status of the donors was unknown, age-related changes in expanded clonotypes may potentially have been confounded.

Compared with germline, V lacks 6 bases and J lacks 3 bases; bases without a gene match: 7. Taken from cysteine to phenylalanine, the CDR3 has 13 residues. The sequence is cut down to CDR3 DNA, 39 bases in frame from base 1. Per the germline V gene, SQVTM is the CDR1 and ANQGSEA is the CDR2. The receptor library was made with 5' RACE. The instrument was an Illumina HiSeq 2500. A second roughly 6 to 11 cycle PCR used a sample-barcoded 5' primer and a J-beta primer mix. A template-switch 5' adaptor carrying 12 random nucleotides introduced a unique molecular identifier onto each TCR beta cDNA molecule. Each sample yielded at least 3 million CDR3-containing paired-end reads. The Mint cDNA synthesis kit, primed by a TRBC-specific oligonucleotide, was used to synthesize first-strand cDNA from all RNA. Following uracil-DNA glycosylase treatment, a first 18-cycle PCR with universal primers M1SS and BC2_uni_R was performed on all cDNA. The authors processed their data as follows. Normalization of each sample was performed by random selection of 1 million high-quality reads, each carrying a distinct molecular identifier. Reads with shared molecular identifiers were discarded instead of being binned into consensus sequences. MiTCR, set to a Q25 quality threshold and the strictest error-elimination algorithm, was used for CDR3 identification, clonotype clustering and error correction. A nonparametric unseen species model with Euler transformation was used to estimate lower-bound total TCR beta diversity. Through fastp at Q25 and MiXCR, TCRdb rebuilt clones from the public reads, retaining in-frame beta chains. One record per CDR3 amino acid sequence lists the most common genes and DNA. Clone size and V and J calls follow TCRdb, not the original study. The sample profile shows about 780,000 distinct CDR3 sequences; 35% to 50% of them were found once. The ten biggest clones cover around a sixth of the sample.

The roughly 39 donors, aged roughly 6 to 95 years, were systemically healthy Caucasian individuals from Russia. Ten milliliters of peripheral blood were drawn from each donor into EDTA-treated Vacutainer tubes. Ficoll-Paque density-gradient centrifugation was used to isolate PBMCs, with at least 6.5 million per sample. Total RNA, at least 5 micrograms per sample, was extracted from PBMCs with Trizol reagent. Naive CD45RAhigh/CD27high T cell percentages were measured by flow cytometry on a PBMC aliquot from every donor. This clonotype has at least ten counts. The target of this receptor is not known. No per-base quality is available; no much larger clone lies one base away.

Sequences were obtained from blood. The clonotype comes from a man of 80 years or more in good health. Recombination linked TRBV29-1 to TRBJ2-7, and 8 junction bases match TRBD1. The CDR3 loop reads CSVGQDGFYEQYF. The DNA sequence is as follows: TGCAGCGTGGGACAGGACGGTTTCTACGAGCAGTACTTC.